A single sample is the source of the 20 T cell receptor beta chains below, sequenced in a study of cytomegalovirus exposure and HLA in healthy donors. The PCR had 60 Vbeta and 13 Jbeta primers. Clones were read by immunoSEQ multiplex PCR, and TCRdb kept only the in-frame ones, dropping some. The sample has 55,000 to 85,000 clones, roughly 85% seen once. The specimen was PBMCs. These receptor sequences come from a woman aged 30 to 39 in good health and CMV-seronegative.

In DNA, the CDR3 is TGTGCCAGCAGCGCCTTAGCGGGAGGGCTTTACGAGCAGTACTTC. Protein product: CASSALAGGLYEQYF. The chain has TRBV7-2 and TRBJ2-7, with 11 bases that match TRBD2. This CDR3 is built from 15 residues. Trimming removed 5 bases from V and 4 bases from J; junction bases left unmatched: 7. Germline assignment: CDR1 SGHTA and CDR2 FQGNSA.

This rearrangement joins TRBV2 to TRBJ1-4, with D maybe TRBD1 (6 bases). The CDR3 is 13 amino acids. The germline CDR1 and CDR2 sequences are SNHLY and FYNNEI. V was clipped by 6 bases and J by 6 bases, with 11 bases between them. Here the CDR3 reads CASRDNRDEKLFF. The CDR3 nucleotides read TGTGCCAGCAGAGATAACAGGGATGAAAAACTGTTTTTT.

The table lists this clone with a count of one. The chain combines TRBV11-2 with TRBJ1-1, with unresolved D. CDR3 length: 13 amino acids. The V end lost 5 bases, the J end lost 7 bases, and 14 bases lay between the germline ends. Germline V CDR1 and CDR2: SGHAT, FQNNGV. CDR3: CASSRGSRGEAFF. CDR3 sequence (DNA): TGTGCCAGCAGCCGTGGCTCCCGAGGTGAAGCTTTCTTT.

The chain links TRBV9 to TRBJ2-7, with 14 bases lining up with TRBD2. Germline-derived CDR1 and CDR2 are SGDLS and YYNGEE. The CDR3 consists of 16 residues. The J segment lost 5 bases and the V segment lost 4 bases, leaving 8 bases of the junction unmatched. CDR3 sequence reads: CASSPRGGLAGDEQYF. DNA of the CDR3: TGTGCCAGCAGCCCTCGTGGGGGACTAGCGGGAGACGAGCAGTACTTC.

V gene TRBV27 combines with J gene TRBJ2-1; D not resolved. CDR1 is MNHEY, CDR2 SMNVEV, per germline (reference sequence). The CDR3 has 13 amino acids. V lost 3 bases and J 13 bases, leaving 16 bases between the germline ends. In DNA, the CDR3 is TGTGCCAGCAGTTTTAATCTAGATTCGTTTCAGTTCTTC. This encodes CASSFNLDSFQFF.

The chain combines TRBV28 with TRBJ1-2; the match to TRBD1 covers 7 bases. The V and J ends lost 5 bases and 2 bases, in that order; junction bases with no gene match: 11. The CDR3 contains 16 residues. Germline-derived CDR1 and CDR2 are MDHEN and SYDVKM. The CDR3 DNA follows: TGTGCCAGCAGTCCAACGACAGGGAACACAAACTATGGCTACACCTTC. Residues: CASSPTTGNTNYGYTF.

This clone was seen a single time. The gene calls are TRBV5-1 and TRBJ1-1; a weak D match, TRBD1 (5 bases). CDR3 size: 15 residues. Per the germline V gene, CDR1 is SGHRS and CDR2 is YFSETQ. The ends were cut back, 0 bases at V and 4 bases at J, with 13 bases in the middle. CDR3: CASSLGRGWGTEAFF. In DNA, the CDR3 is TGCGCCAGCAGCTTGGGTCGGGGGTGGGGCACTGAAGCTTTCTTT.

Only a few counts were recorded for this clone. The gene calls are TRBV7-3 and TRBJ2-3; TRBD1 might be the D (7 bases). The CDR3 is 15 residues long. The germline CDR1 and CDR2 sequences are SGHTA and FQGTGA. V lost 5 bases and J lost 5, with 17 bases in between. CDR3 nucleotides: TGTGCCAGCAGCCCCCGGAGGGGGCGGATAGATACGCAGTATTTT. As protein: CASSPRRGRIDTQYF.

The chain joins TRBV11-1 to TRBJ1-1; the D gene is possibly TRBD1 (5 bases). This CDR3 spans 11 amino acids. Germline CDR1 reads SGHAT; CDR2 reads FQDESV (reference sequence). Trimming left V 5 bases short and J 7 bases short, with 8 bases between. The chain's CDR3 is CASSLDSEAFF. The CDR3 DNA reads as TGTGCCAGCAGCCTCGACAGTGAAGCTTTCTTT.

This chain connects TRBV28 to TRBJ1-2; 8 positions match TRBD1. CDR1 is MDHEN, CDR2 SYDVKM, per germline. V lost 6 bases, J lost 5 bases, and 8 bases stayed unmatched. This CDR3 has 14 amino acids. CDR3 nucleotides: TGTGCCAGCAGACTAGGGACAGGATTTTATGGCTACACCTTC. Its protein product is CASRLGTGFYGYTF.

The chain uses TRBV9 and TRBJ1-3; tentative D call: TRBD1 (5 bases). V was clipped by 0 bases and J by 0 bases, with 13 bases between them. Germline V gene lookup returns CDR1 SGDLS and CDR2 YYNGEE. This CDR3 has 17 amino acids. The chain's CDR3 is CASSVGKGRFSGNTIYF. CDR3 bases: TGTGCCAGCAGCGTAGGGAAGGGGCGCTTCTCTGGAAACACCATATATTTT.

The chain carries TRBV18 and TRBJ1-2, with 10 bases lining up with TRBD1. V lost 6 bases and J lost 7; bases outside the gene matches: 11. From germline, CDR1 is KGHSH and CDR2 LQKENI. This CDR3 is 15 amino acids long. The CDR3 DNA sequence: TGTGCCAGCTCCTTGGGACAGGGGAGAGTAAGTGGCTACACCTTC. Translated, it gives CASSLGQGRVSGYTF.

This rearrangement joins TRBV10-3 to TRBJ2-7; 8 nucleotides match TRBD2. The germline V gene has CDR1 ENHRY and CDR2 SYGVKD. Trimming cost V 5 bases and J 2 bases; bases outside gene matches: 17. The CDR3 spans 18 residues. CDR3 in DNA: TGTGCCATCAGTCCCATACTAGCGCGGGAGGCCGCTCCCTACGAGCAGTACTTC. This gives the protein CAISPILAREAAPYEQYF.

This chain joins TRBV4-1 and TRBJ2-1; 8 bases are a match to TRBD2. J was trimmed by 3 bases and V by 2 bases; bases with no gene match: 3. The germline V gene has CDR1 MGHRA and CDR2 YSYEKL. This CDR3 spans 15 amino acids. The DNA for the CDR3 is TGCGCCAGCAGCCAAAGAACTAGCGGCTACAATGAGCAGTTCTTC. This gives the protein CASSQRTSGYNEQFF.

The CDR3 DNA is TGTGCCAGCAGCGTAGGGGGTAGCGGGAGAATTGGCACCGGGGAGCTGTTTTTT. Its translation is CASSVGGSGRIGTGELFF. The J gene is TRBJ2-2, the V gene TRBV9, with 9 positions matching TRBD2. The V segment lost 0 bases and the J segment 4 bases; nucleotides outside the gene matches: 10. CDR1 and CDR2 (germline): SGDLS, YYNGEE. The CDR3 covers 18 residues.

V usage is TRBV28 and J usage is TRBJ2-7, with 10 positions matching TRBD1. V shed 7 bases, J shed 7 bases, and the junction held 10 bases outside the gene matches. The CDR3 extends over 14 amino acids. Germline V gene lookup returns CDR1 MDHEN and CDR2 SYDVKM. The CDR3 here is CASIPDRGRREQYF. The CDR3, as DNA: TGTGCCAGCATCCCAGACAGGGGGCGGAGGGAGCAGTACTTC.

The chain uses TRBV4-3 and TRBJ2-2; D not certain. The germline CDR1 and CDR2 sequences are LGHNA and YSLEER. V shed 0 bases and J shed 5 bases, with 13 bases lying between them. The CDR3 covers 16 residues. The CDR3 loop is CASSQDPLGETGELFF. CDR3 nucleotide sequence: TGCGCCAGCAGCCAAGATCCCCTGGGCGAAACCGGGGAGCTGTTTTTT.

The chain is built from TRBV11-2 and TRBJ2-2, with 7 bases fitting TRBD1. The CDR3 consists of 15 residues. V gave up 4 bases and J gave up 3 bases; unmatched junction bases: 5. CDR1 SGHAT and CDR2 FQNNGV come from the germline V gene. CDR3 region: CASSSTGLYTGELFF. In nucleotides, the CDR3 is TGTGCCAGCAGCTCGACAGGGTTGTACACCGGGGAGCTGTTTTTT.

CDR3 region: CASSEGLITGELFF. The CDR3 DNA follows: TGCGCCAGCAGCGAGGGACTTATCACCGGGGAGCTGTTTTTT. The V gene is TRBV5-1, the J gene TRBJ2-2; D possibly corresponds to TRBD2 (6 bases). From germline, CDR1 is SGHRS and CDR2 YFSETQ. V was trimmed by 4 bases and J by 4 bases, leaving 11 bases between them. The CDR3 is 14 residues long.

The chain combines TRBV18 with TRBJ2-3; 10 bases are shared with TRBD1. This CDR3 is built from 17 residues. Unmatched junction bases numbered 14, after V lost 2 bases and J lost 9 bases. CDR1 and CDR2 (germline): KGHSH, LQKENI. The CDR3 sequence is CASSPRGQGGVLITQYF. The CDR3 DNA reads TGTGCCAGCTCACCAAGAGGACAGGGGGGAGTTCTCATAACGCAGTATTTT.